This passage covers 9 T cell receptor beta chains from one sample sequenced in a study of blood T cell repertoires in COVID-19. Assay used: immunoSEQ multiplex PCR; TCRdb lists only in-frame clones, some missing. The repertoire has fewer than 300,000 clones, approximately 90% of them found once; the top ten carry 6% to 8%. Material: peripheral blood. The receptors originated from a woman in her forties or fifties with COVID-19, enrolled during active disease.

This clone was seen ten or more times. J is TRBJ2-6 and V is TRBV27; weak D call: TRBD1 (5 bases). Trimming took 6 bases from V and 0 from J, leaving 15 bases between them. The CDR3 has 17 amino acids. Per the germline V gene, CDR1 is MNHEY and CDR2 is SMNVEV (reference sequence). CDR3 sequence: CASSPSTVLSGANVLTF. Here the CDR3 DNA reads TGTGCCAGCAGCCCCTCGACAGTCCTCTCTGGGGCCAACGTCCTGACTTTC.

The chain joins TRBV6-5 to TRBJ1-5; D may be TRBD1 (5 bases). The CDR3 sequence is 15 residues long. Trimming took 6 bases from V and 4 from J, leaving 16 bases between them. In germline, CDR1 is MNHEY, CDR2 SVGAGI. CDR3 amino acids: CASSQGGTTNQPQHF. CDR3 nucleotide sequence: TGTGCCAGCAGCCAGGGAGGCACTACAAATCAGCCCCAGCATTTT.

V and J are TRBV9 and TRBJ2-5, with 11 positions matching TRBD2. The CDR3 contains 17 residues. CDR1 and CDR2 (germline): SGDLS, YYNGEE. After removal of 0 bases from V and 5 bases from J, the junction contained 9 bases not matched to a gene. The CDR3 DNA reads as TGTGCCAGCAGCGTAGCTCCCCTAGCGGGAGGTGAGGAGACCCAGTACTTC. Amino acids: CASSVAPLAGGEETQYF.

The chain links TRBV19 to TRBJ2-3, with 7 nucleotides matching TRBD2. Looked up from germline, CDR1 is LNHDA and CDR2 is SQIVND (reference sequence). The CDR3 totals 16 residues. V shed 3 bases, J shed 6 bases, and the junction held 12 bases outside the gene matches. The CDR3 here is CASSMSGGSPPDTQYF. The DNA for the CDR3 is TGTGCCAGTAGTATGAGTGGCGGGAGCCCCCCCGATACGCAGTATTTT. Supplemented by reference TRBV19 and TRBJ2-3, the full variable domain reads DGGITQSPKYLFRKEGQNVTLSCEQNLNHDAMYWYRQDPGQGLRLIYYSQIVNDFQKGDIAEGYSVSREKKESFPLTVTSAQKNPTAFYLCASSMSGGSPPDTQYFGPGTRLTVL.

In this sample, this clone turned up once. V and J are TRBV6-5 and TRBJ1-6; 9 bases are shared with TRBD1. The CDR3 sequence is 16 residues long. The J segment lost 8 bases and the V segment lost 2 bases, leaving 7 bases of the junction unmatched. CDR1 and CDR2 from the germline V gene are MNHEY and SVGAGI. The CDR3 loop reads CASSYVGTGIDSPLHF. The CDR3 DNA reads as TGTGCCAGCAGTTACGTAGGGACAGGGATTGATTCACCCCTCCACTTT.

This clone was seen more than once but under ten times. The V call is TRBV7-9, the J call TRBJ1-1; D perhaps matches TRBD1 (5 bases). The CDR3 is 13 amino acids. Trimming took 5 bases from V and 6 from J, leaving 13 bases between them. The germline V gene encodes CDR1 SEHNR and CDR2 FQNEAQ (reference sequence). The CDR3 sequence is CASSPGGRAEAFF. The CDR3, as DNA: TGTGCCAGCAGCCCCGGGGGTCGGGCTGAAGCTTTCTTT. Using reference TRBV7-9 and TRBJ1-1 for the parts outside the CDR3, the full variable domain is DTGVSQNPRHKITKRGQNVTFRCDPISEHNRLYWYRQTLGQGPEFLTYFQNEAQLEKSRLLSDRFSAERPKGSFSTLEIQRTEQGDSAMYLCASSPGGRAEAFFGQGTRLTVV.

This chain uses TRBV7-3 with TRBJ1-6; D is uncertain. Germline loops: CDR1 SGHTA, CDR2 FQGTGA. Trimming pared 4 bases from V and 13 bases from J, leaving 17 bases between. The CDR3 loop spans 14 amino acids. The CDR3 sequence is CASSSTGMGGPLHF. As DNA, the CDR3 is TGTGCCAGCAGCTCCACCGGGATGGGTGGCCCCCTCCACTTT.

Details on this clone: Different DNA sequences within this sample yield the same CDR3. The chain uses TRBV5-6 and TRBJ1-4, with TRBD1 matching over 8 bases. The CDR3 runs to 15 residues. Unmatched junction bases numbered 6, after V lost 4 bases and J lost 4 bases. Germline CDR1 SGHDT, CDR2 YYEEEE. CDR3 loop: CASSPGQARNEKLFF. The CDR3 DNA sequence: TGTGCCAGCAGCCCGGGACAGGCCCGTAATGAAAAACTGTTTTTT.

The CDR3 here is CASRETGNSPLHF. The CDR3 DNA sequence: TGCGCCAGCAGAGAAACCGGTAATTCACCCCTCCACTTT. This chain uses TRBV5-1 with TRBJ1-6, with unresolved D. The CDR3 consists of 13 residues. Trimming removed 5 bases from V and 6 bases from J, with 9 bases in between. CDR1 SGHRS and CDR2 YFSETQ come from the germline V gene.